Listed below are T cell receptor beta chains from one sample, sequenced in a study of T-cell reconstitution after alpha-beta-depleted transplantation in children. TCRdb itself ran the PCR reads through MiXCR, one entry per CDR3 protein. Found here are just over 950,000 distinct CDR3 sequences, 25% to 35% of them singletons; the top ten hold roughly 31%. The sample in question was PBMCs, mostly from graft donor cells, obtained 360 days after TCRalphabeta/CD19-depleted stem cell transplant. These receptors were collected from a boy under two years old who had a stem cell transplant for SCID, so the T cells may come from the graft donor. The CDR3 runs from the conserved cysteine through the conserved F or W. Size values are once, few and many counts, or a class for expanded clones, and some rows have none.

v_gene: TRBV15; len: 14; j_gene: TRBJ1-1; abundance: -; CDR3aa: CATSREPGQGEAFF
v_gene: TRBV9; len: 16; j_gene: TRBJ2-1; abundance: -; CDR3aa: CASSGDERGVHNEQFF
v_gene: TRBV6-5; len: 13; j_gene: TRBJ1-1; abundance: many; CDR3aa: CASSRGGDTEAFF
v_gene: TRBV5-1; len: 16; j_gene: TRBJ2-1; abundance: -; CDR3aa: CASSLRVAWGYNEQFF
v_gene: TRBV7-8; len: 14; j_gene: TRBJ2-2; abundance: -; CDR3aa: CASSLTRLTGELFF
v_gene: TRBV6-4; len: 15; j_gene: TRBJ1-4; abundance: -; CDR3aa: CASIDQGPPNEKLFF
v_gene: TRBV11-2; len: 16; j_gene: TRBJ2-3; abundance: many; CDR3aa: CASSSTGGGAADTQYF
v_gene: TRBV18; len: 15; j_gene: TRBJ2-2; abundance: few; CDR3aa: CASSPSVPNTGELFF
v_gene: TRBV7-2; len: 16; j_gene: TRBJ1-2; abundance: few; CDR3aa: CASSLFGTGADYGYTF
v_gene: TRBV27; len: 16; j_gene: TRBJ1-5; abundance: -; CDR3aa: CASSLSSPGYNQPQHF
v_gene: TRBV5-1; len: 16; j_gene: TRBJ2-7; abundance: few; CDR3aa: CASSLGDPRDTYEQYF
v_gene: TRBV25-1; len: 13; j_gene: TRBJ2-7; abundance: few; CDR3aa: CASSEVGYHEQYF
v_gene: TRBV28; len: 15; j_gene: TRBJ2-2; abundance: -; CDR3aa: CASNPTTGRTGELFF
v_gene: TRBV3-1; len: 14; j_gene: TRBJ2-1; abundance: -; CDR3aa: CASSQDRWTTTLFF
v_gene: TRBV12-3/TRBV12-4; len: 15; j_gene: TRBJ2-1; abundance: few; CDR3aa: CASRVTGGTYNEQFF
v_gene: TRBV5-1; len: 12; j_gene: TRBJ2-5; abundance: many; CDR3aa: CASSPDRETQYF
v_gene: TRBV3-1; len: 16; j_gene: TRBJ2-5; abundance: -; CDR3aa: CASSQDSDTYQETQYF
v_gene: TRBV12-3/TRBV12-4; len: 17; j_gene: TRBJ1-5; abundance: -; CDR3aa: CASTIRGHLFSNQPQHF